This T cell receptor (beta chain) appears in the sequencing data of a study of OX40 agonist ivuxolimab in advanced cancers. The wider study: Hepatocellular carcinoma, melanoma, renal cell or head and neck cancer occurred in dose-escalation patients. A male proportion of just over 80% was recorded, with mean age 60 years and range about 20 to 79. Study-level results: There was clonal expansion of CD4+ and CD8+ blood T cells by week 6 at 0.1 to 3.0 mg/kg.

Worth noting for this clone: The antigen remains undetermined.

The length of the CDR3 is 15 residues. The trim removed 4 bases at V and 6 bases at J, leaving 5 bases unmatched. From germline, CDR1 is LGHNA and CDR2 YNFKEQ. Sequencing was performed with immunoSEQ multiplex PCR; in TCRdb, only in-frame clones are kept and a portion is missing. In the table there are 35,000 to 40,000 clones, more than 75% of which are singletons. The clonotype comes from an adult with an advanced solid tumor such as melanoma, head and neck, liver or kidney cancer. The sequencing here drew on CD4+ or CD8+ T cells sorted from blood, taken in a trial of the OX40 agonist ivuxolimab. The chain employs TRBV4-2 and TRBJ2-1, with 11 positions matching TRBD2. The CDR3 spells CASSLLAGEGNEQFF. CDR3 nucleotide sequence: TGTGCCAGCAGCCTACTAGCGGGAGAAGGCAATGAGCAGTTCTTC.